The 8 T cell receptor beta chains reported below all come from one sample, sequenced in a study of OX40 agonist ivuxolimab in advanced cancers. Measured with immunoSEQ multiplex PCR; TCRdb has only the in-frame clones, and not every one. The sample holds roughly 12,000 clones, 87% seen once. The material sequenced was CD4+ or CD8+ T cells sorted from blood, taken in a trial of the OX40 agonist ivuxolimab. All receptors derive from an adult with an advanced solid tumor such as melanoma, head and neck, liver or kidney cancer.

The chain is built from TRBV5-5 and TRBJ2-3, with 15 bases that match TRBD2. The junction had 6 bases not matched to a gene; V was cut back by 1 base and J by 3 bases. The V gene's germline CDR1 is SGHKS and CDR2 YYEKEE (reference sequence). The CDR3 has 18 amino acids. The CDR3 protein is CASSLLGLAGGETDTQYF. CDR3 nucleotide sequence: TGTGCCAGCAGCTTGTTGGGACTAGCGGGAGGTGAGACAGATACGCAGTATTTT.

In regard to this clone: The same CDR3 also results from other DNA sequences found in this sample. The rearrangement links TRBV11-2 to TRBJ1-5; no clear D. This CDR3 comprises 12 residues. Trimming left V 2 bases short and J 6 bases short, with 5 bases between. Looked up from germline, CDR1 is SGHAT and CDR2 is FQNNGV. The CDR3, as DNA: TGTGCCAGCAGCTTACCTGGTCAGCCCCAGCATTTT. Translation: CASSLPGQPQHF.

The rearrangement joins TRBV4-3 to TRBJ2-1, with D maybe TRBD2 (6 bases). The CDR3 runs to 16 residues. Trimming took 0 bases from V and 5 from J, leaving 14 bases between them. CDR1 is LGHNA and CDR2 is YSLEER in the germline V gene. The CDR3: CASSQDRASANNEQFF. CDR3 DNA: TGCGCCAGCAGCCAAGATAGGGCTAGCGCAAACAATGAGCAGTTCTTC.

This sequence joins TRBV11-3 and TRBJ2-2; 10 positions match TRBD2. Germline assignment: CDR1 SGHNT and CDR2 YENEEA. The trim removed 2 bases at V and 5 bases at J, leaving 5 bases unmatched. The CDR3 is made up of 16 amino acids. CDR3 sequence reads: CASSLRGLASTGELFF. The CDR3 bases are TGTGCCAGCAGCTTAAGGGGACTAGCGTCGACCGGGGAGCTGTTTTTT.

The genes are TRBV19 and TRBJ2-1; D ambiguous. Per germline, CDR1 LNHDA and CDR2 SQIVND (reference sequence). Trimming took off 3 bases at V and 7 bases at J, with 13 bases between the two ends. This CDR3 region has 14 residues. The chain's CDR3 is CASSIMFDGNEQFF. CDR3 bases: TGTGCCAGTAGTATCATGTTCGACGGGAATGAGCAGTTCTTC.

The V gene is TRBV20-1, the J gene TRBJ1-1; D remains unclear. The CDR3 consists of 8 residues. Germline V CDR1 and CDR2: DFQATT, SNEGSKA (reference sequence). V lost 8 bases and J lost 6, with 4 bases in between. The chain's CDR3 is CSLPEAFF. The CDR3, as DNA: TGCAGTCTCCCTGAAGCTTTCTTT.

V usage is TRBV29-1 and J usage is TRBJ2-3, with 8 bases fitting TRBD1. V trimming: 7 bases; J trimming: 6 bases; junction bases outside the gene matches: 0. The CDR3 covers 10 residues. Germline V gene data show CDR1 as SQVTM and CDR2 as ANQGSEA. CDR3 sequence: CSGTGDTQYF. The CDR3 nucleotides are TGCAGCGGGACAGGGGATACGCAGTATTTT.

V and J are TRBV27 and TRBJ2-5, with 9 positions matching TRBD2. V shed 2 bases and J 5 bases; nucleotides not matched to a gene: 9. The germline V gene encodes CDR1 MNHEY and CDR2 SMNVEV (reference sequence). The CDR3 length is 16 residues. The CDR3 protein is CASSLTAGGPWETQYF. CDR3 sequence (DNA): TGTGCCAGCAGTTTAACGGCGGGAGGGCCGTGGGAGACCCAGTACTTC.